This T cell receptor beta chain was sequenced for a study of T cell responses to AZD1222 COVID-19 vaccine. Study-wide background: Investigators merged groups given second doses at roughly 4 or roughly 12 weeks.

Findings and caveats of the study: Repertoire samples came only from after the peak T cell response. The study found Spike-specific TCR breadth and depth rose after two AZD1222 doses.

Turning to this clone: Its antigen is currently unknown.

The CDR3 is made up of 13 amino acids. CDR1 SGHDT and CDR2 YYEEEE come from the germline V gene. V dropped 4 bases and J dropped 8; count of bases not matched to a gene: 7. The method was immunoSEQ multiplex PCR; TCRdb's version includes in-frame clones alone and lacks a portion of them. This repertoire shows 90,000 to 110,000 clones, 70% to 90% found once; its top ten account for about 2.5%. The chain employs TRBV5-6 and TRBJ1-2, with 8 positions matching TRBD1. Sequenced here: peripheral blood, sampled on day 0 of AZD1222 vaccination. The TCR originated in an adult in good health. The CDR3 DNA follows: TGTGCCAGCAGCCCCGACAGGGGTCGAGGCTACACCTTC. Encoded protein: CASSPDRGRGYTF.